Listed below are T cell receptor beta chains from one sample, sequenced in a study of post-analysis software for immune sequencing data. MiXCR was run by TCRdb on the PCR reads, yielding one entry per CDR3 protein. The table lists about 260,000 distinct CDR3 sequences, about 38% of them singletons, with roughly 4.8% in the top ten. Source material: blood. The receptor set was obtained from a girl between 10 and 17 years old with multiple sclerosis. Each CDR3 is given with its conserved first and last residue. Each record gives: V gene, J gene, D gene, clone size, CDR3 protein, CDR3 DNA. The D gene is left open where the match is weak. A clone size is listed for some rows: how often the clone was seen (once, few, many), or a class if it is expanded.

v_call: TRBV10-3; j_call: TRBJ2-2; d_call: TRBD2; clone_size: many; cdr3_aa: CAISDWETSGREHGELFF; cdr3_nt: TGTGCCATCAGTGACTGGGAAACTAGCGGGAGAGAACACGGGGAGCTGTTTTTT
v_call: TRBV5-1; j_call: TRBJ2-5; d_call: .; clone_size: many; cdr3_aa: CASSSSQGTQYF; cdr3_nt: TGCGCCAGCAGCTCGAGCCAAGGGACCCAGTACTTC
v_call: TRBV5-1; j_call: TRBJ2-5; d_call: .; clone_size: many; cdr3_aa: CASSPRGTHQETQYF; cdr3_nt: TGCGCCAGCAGCCCTCGGGGGACTCATCAAGAGACCCAGTACTTC
v_call: TRBV12-3/TRBV12-4; j_call: TRBJ2-5; d_call: .; clone_size: many; cdr3_aa: CASSFEKQGIEETQYF; cdr3_nt: TGTGCCAGCAGTTTCGAAAAACAGGGTATTGAAGAGACCCAGTACTTC
v_call: TRBV18; j_call: TRBJ1-1; d_call: .; clone_size: .; cdr3_aa: CASSPLGSGDTEAFF; cdr3_nt: TGTGCCAGCTCACCACTGGGAAGTGGGGACACTGAAGCTTTCTTT
v_call: TRBV10-3; j_call: TRBJ2-1; d_call: TRBD2; clone_size: few; cdr3_aa: CTISEILAGGNEQFF; cdr3_nt: TGTACCATCAGTGAAATACTAGCGGGAGGCAATGAGCAGTTCTTC
v_call: TRBV7-8; j_call: TRBJ1-5; d_call: .; clone_size: few; cdr3_aa: CASSPDSINQPQHF; cdr3_nt: TGTGCCAGCAGCCCGGACAGCATCAATCAGCCCCAGCATTTT
v_call: TRBV20-1; j_call: TRBJ2-5; d_call: .; clone_size: .; cdr3_aa: CSARNYLTSPQETQYF; cdr3_nt: TGCAGTGCTAGAAACTACTTAACTAGTCCACAAGAGACCCAGTACTTC
v_call: TRBV9; j_call: TRBJ2-3; d_call: TRBD1; clone_size: .; cdr3_aa: CASSPGQTNSDTQYF; cdr3_nt: TGTGCCAGCAGCCCGGGACAGACGAACTCAGATACGCAGTATTTT
v_call: TRBV5-1; j_call: TRBJ2-3; d_call: .; clone_size: few; cdr3_aa: CASSRRVSTDTQYF; cdr3_nt: TGCGCCAGCAGCAGGAGGGTAAGCACAGATACGCAGTATTTT
v_call: TRBV15; j_call: TRBJ1-1; d_call: .; clone_size: few; cdr3_aa: CATSRDRNTEAFF; cdr3_nt: TGTGCCACCAGCAGAGACAGGAACACTGAAGCTTTCTTT
v_call: TRBV20-1; j_call: TRBJ2-1; d_call: TRBD2; clone_size: many; cdr3_aa: CSARGPSGGAWNEQFF; cdr3_nt: TGCAGTGCTAGGGGGCCTAGCGGGGGGGCCTGGAATGAGCAGTTCTTC
v_call: TRBV5-6; j_call: TRBJ2-1; d_call: TRBD2; clone_size: .; cdr3_aa: CASSWGGGIEQFF; cdr3_nt: TGTGCCAGCAGCTGGGGCGGGGGGATTGAGCAGTTCTTC
v_call: TRBV12-3/TRBV12-4; j_call: TRBJ2-7; d_call: .; clone_size: .; cdr3_aa: CASSLRQEGLYEQYF; cdr3_nt: TGTGCCAGCAGTTTACGTCAGGAAGGTTTGTACGAGCAGTACTTC
v_call: TRBV12-3/TRBV12-4; j_call: TRBJ2-7; d_call: TRBD1; clone_size: .; cdr3_aa: CASRAGTGLYEQYF; cdr3_nt: TGTGCCAGCAGAGCCGGGACAGGTTTATACGAGCAGTACTTC
v_call: TRBV29-1; j_call: TRBJ1-2; d_call: .; clone_size: many; cdr3_aa: CSVEEGANYGYTF; cdr3_nt: TGCAGCGTTGAAGAGGGAGCTAACTATGGCTACACCTTC
v_call: TRBV10-1; j_call: TRBJ2-3; d_call: .; clone_size: many; cdr3_aa: CASGAASTDTQYF; cdr3_nt: TGCGCCAGCGGAGCGGCCTCCACAGATACGCAGTATTTT
v_call: TRBV11-2; j_call: TRBJ2-3; d_call: .; clone_size: many; cdr3_aa: CASSLDWRGTDTQYF; cdr3_nt: TGTGCCAGCAGCTTAGATTGGCGGGGCACAGATACGCAGTATTTT
v_call: TRBV20-1; j_call: TRBJ1-2; d_call: TRBD1; clone_size: many; cdr3_aa: CSAGTTGGNGGYTF; cdr3_nt: TGCAGTGCTGGAACAACAGGGGGCAATGGAGGCTACACCTTC
v_call: TRBV11-2; j_call: TRBJ2-3; d_call: TRBD1; clone_size: many; cdr3_aa: CASSPGQVSLDTQYF; cdr3_nt: TGTGCCAGCAGCCCCGGACAGGTCTCATTAGATACGCAGTATTTT
v_call: TRBV29-1; j_call: TRBJ1-1; d_call: .; clone_size: few; cdr3_aa: CSVEVPGMNTEAFF; cdr3_nt: TGCAGCGTTGAAGTCCCAGGGATGAACACTGAAGCTTTCTTT
v_call: TRBV6-5; j_call: TRBJ1-1; d_call: .; clone_size: few; cdr3_aa: CASSDSELEAFF; cdr3_nt: TGTGCCAGCAGTGACAGTGAACTAGAAGCTTTCTTT
v_call: TRBV10-3; j_call: TRBJ1-1; d_call: .; clone_size: few; cdr3_aa: CAISEDTTGNTEAFF; cdr3_nt: TGTGCCATCAGTGAGGACACGACAGGGAACACTGAAGCTTTCTTT
v_call: TRBV2; j_call: TRBJ2-1; d_call: .; clone_size: many; cdr3_aa: CASSEAGYNEQFF; cdr3_nt: TGTGCCAGCAGTGAAGCGGGGTACAATGAGCAGTTCTTC
v_call: TRBV14; j_call: TRBJ1-6; d_call: .; clone_size: .; cdr3_aa: CASSQVPGYNSPLHF; cdr3_nt: TGTGCCAGCAGCCAAGTGCCGGGATATAATTCACCCCTCCACTTT
v_call: TRBV3-1; j_call: TRBJ2-5; d_call: .; clone_size: many; cdr3_aa: CASSQDREGGLGYF; cdr3_nt: TGTGCCAGCAGCCAAGATCGAGAGGGAGGACTTGGGTACTTC
v_call: TRBV20-1; j_call: TRBJ2-1; d_call: .; clone_size: .; cdr3_aa: CSASIGPPRTARGNEQFF; cdr3_nt: TGCAGTGCTAGTATTGGCCCCCCCCGGACTGCCCGAGGCAATGAGCAGTTCTTC
v_call: TRBV5-1; j_call: TRBJ1-6; d_call: TRBD1; clone_size: many; cdr3_aa: CASSADRGNSPLHF; cdr3_nt: TGCGCCAGCAGCGCCGACAGGGGAAACTCACCCCTCCACTTT
v_call: TRBV6-1; j_call: TRBJ1-6; d_call: .; clone_size: few; cdr3_aa: CASSEDAQRSPPHF; cdr3_nt: TGTGCCAGCAGTGAAGACGCCCAGCGTTCACCCCCCCACTTT
v_call: TRBV20-1; j_call: TRBJ1-1; d_call: .; clone_size: .; cdr3_aa: CSASQGSDTEAFF; cdr3_nt: TGCAGTGCTAGTCAGGGGTCGGACACTGAAGCTTTCTTT
v_call: TRBV5-1; j_call: TRBJ1-1; d_call: .; clone_size: few; cdr3_aa: CASSHATGLGPTEAFF; cdr3_nt: TGCGCCAGCAGCCATGCGACAGGCCTAGGTCCCACTGAAGCTTTCTTT
v_call: TRBV5-4; j_call: TRBJ2-1; d_call: .; clone_size: many; cdr3_aa: CASSPHTDEQFF; cdr3_nt: TGTGCCAGCAGCCCCCATACGGATGAGCAGTTCTTC
v_call: TRBV27; j_call: TRBJ2-1; d_call: .; clone_size: .; cdr3_aa: CASSTRGEQFF; cdr3_nt: TGTGCCAGCAGTACCCGGGGTGAGCAGTTCTTC
v_call: TRBV18; j_call: TRBJ2-5; d_call: TRBD1; clone_size: few; cdr3_aa: CASSPQARTGGQETQYF; cdr3_nt: TGTGCCAGCTCACCACAGGCTCGGACAGGGGGCCAAGAGACCCAGTACTTC
v_call: TRBV6-6; j_call: TRBJ2-5; d_call: TRBD1; clone_size: many; cdr3_aa: CASKRRQGAETQYF; cdr3_nt: TGTGCCAGTAAAAGGAGACAGGGTGCGGAGACCCAGTACTTC
v_call: TRBV7-2; j_call: TRBJ2-3; d_call: TRBD2; clone_size: many; cdr3_aa: CASAQGAGADTQYF; cdr3_nt: TGTGCCAGCGCCCAAGGGGCGGGAGCAGATACGCAGTATTTT
v_call: TRBV6-5; j_call: TRBJ2-5; d_call: .; clone_size: many; cdr3_aa: CASSPYPGRQETQYF; cdr3_nt: TGTGCCAGCAGTCCCTACCCGGGACGCCAAGAGACCCAGTACTTC
v_call: TRBV7-6; j_call: TRBJ2-7; d_call: .; clone_size: .; cdr3_aa: CASSLNPPYEQYF; cdr3_nt: TGTGCCAGCAGCTTAAATCCCCCGTATGAGCAGTACTTC
v_call: TRBV11-2; j_call: TRBJ2-3; d_call: .; clone_size: many; cdr3_aa: CASSIPGAADTQYF; cdr3_nt: TGTGCCAGCAGCATTCCGGGGGCTGCAGATACGCAGTATTTT
v_call: TRBV20-1; j_call: TRBJ1-4; d_call: .; clone_size: many; cdr3_aa: CSARAPEEKLFF; cdr3_nt: TGCAGTGCTAGGGCGCCCGAGGAAAAACTGTTTTTT
v_call: TRBV28; j_call: TRBJ2-2; d_call: .; clone_size: many; cdr3_aa: CASSRGTGELFF; cdr3_nt: TGTGCCAGCAGTCGGGGGACCGGGGAGCTGTTTTTT
v_call: TRBV12-3/TRBV12-4; j_call: TRBJ1-4; d_call: TRBD1; clone_size: few; cdr3_aa: CASRPGQGREKLFF; cdr3_nt: TGTGCCAGCAGGCCCGGACAGGGTAGAGAAAAACTGTTTTTT
v_call: TRBV20-1; j_call: TRBJ2-7; d_call: .; clone_size: few; cdr3_aa: CSARSHQSSYEQYF; cdr3_nt: TGCAGCGCTAGGTCACATCAGAGCTCCTACGAGCAGTACTTC
v_call: TRBV15; j_call: TRBJ2-7; d_call: TRBD1; clone_size: .; cdr3_aa: CATSRRDSPYEQYF; cdr3_nt: TGTGCCACCAGCCGCCGGGACAGTCCCTACGAGCAGTACTTC
v_call: TRBV2; j_call: TRBJ1-5; d_call: .; clone_size: few; cdr3_aa: CASSETRPNQPQHF; cdr3_nt: TGTGCCAGCAGCGAGACACGTCCCAATCAGCCCCAGCATTTT
v_call: TRBV5-1; j_call: TRBJ1-2; d_call: TRBD1; clone_size: many; cdr3_aa: CASSTSGQGAFGYTF; cdr3_nt: TGCGCCAGCAGCACCTCGGGACAGGGAGCTTTTGGCTACACCTTC
v_call: TRBV5-1; j_call: TRBJ2-2; d_call: .; clone_size: .; cdr3_aa: CASGERAGELFF; cdr3_nt: TGCGCCAGCGGGGAGAGGGCCGGGGAGCTGTTTTTT
v_call: TRBV4-2; j_call: TRBJ2-1; d_call: .; clone_size: few; cdr3_aa: CASSPAGPTTEQFF; cdr3_nt: TGTGCCAGCAGCCCCGCGGGACCGACTACGGAGCAGTTCTTC
v_call: TRBV6-1; j_call: TRBJ1-3; d_call: .; clone_size: few; cdr3_aa: CASSPSGGIGNTIYF; cdr3_nt: TGTGCCAGCAGTCCCTCCGGGGGCATTGGAAACACCATATATTTT
v_call: TRBV10-3; j_call: TRBJ2-5; d_call: TRBD2; clone_size: many; cdr3_aa: CAISAGLAGGGRSETQYF; cdr3_nt: TGTGCCATCAGTGCGGGACTAGCGGGAGGCGGACGGAGTGAGACCCAGTACTTC
v_call: TRBV6-6; j_call: TRBJ1-2; d_call: .; clone_size: .; cdr3_aa: CASTLKGQNYGYTF; cdr3_nt: TGTGCCAGCACACTGAAGGGACAAAACTATGGCTACACCTTC
v_call: TRBV12-3/TRBV12-4; j_call: TRBJ1-6; d_call: TRBD1; clone_size: few; cdr3_aa: CASSLVQGANSPLHF; cdr3_nt: TGTGCCAGCAGTTTAGTTCAGGGGGCTAATTCACCCCTCCACTTT
v_call: TRBV3-1; j_call: TRBJ2-2; d_call: TRBD2; clone_size: few; cdr3_aa: CASSQVAGGSIPGELFF; cdr3_nt: TGTGCCAGCAGCCAAGTGGCGGGAGGGTCGATTCCGGGGGAGCTGTTTTTT
v_call: TRBV10-3; j_call: TRBJ1-1; d_call: TRBD1; clone_size: many; cdr3_aa: CATNKGTDNTEAFF; cdr3_nt: TGTGCCACCAATAAAGGGACAGACAACACTGAAGCTTTCTTT
v_call: TRBV5-1; j_call: TRBJ2-5; d_call: TRBD2; clone_size: many; cdr3_aa: CASSLLAGEETQYF; cdr3_nt: TGTGCCAGCAGCCTCCTAGCGGGAGAAGAGACCCAGTACTTC